The rows below give T cell receptor beta chains drawn from one sample of a study of vaccination effects on CD4 cells after COVID-19. Which antigens these TCRs recognize remains unknown. Assay: immunoSEQ multiplex PCR; the TCRdb copy retains only in-frame clones and omits some. The sample contains about 66,000 clones, around 74% of which appear only once. Material: CD4+ T cells from PBMCs cultured without peptide, obtained after COVID-19 vaccination. These receptors were collected from a human donor who received a COVID-19 vaccine. Each CDR3 is given with its conserved first and last residue. A D gene is named only where the DNA matches it firmly. Clone size is stated in some rows and not others, as once, few, many or a class when expanded.

TRBJ2-2 | NA | NA | TRBV5-4 | CASSLRTQNTGELFF | TGTGCCAGCAGCTTGAGGACCCAGAACACCGGGGAGCTGTTTTTT
TRBJ2-1 | NA | NA | TRBV19 | CASRTLQGGAYNEQFF | TGTGCCAGTAGGACCCTTCAGGGGGGCGCCTACAATGAGCAGTTCTTC
TRBJ2-5 | NA | TRBD2 | TRBV10-3 | CASGGEGTQYF | TGTGCGAGCGGGGGTGAGGGGACCCAGTACTTC
TRBJ1-5 | NA | TRBD1 | TRBV30 | CAWSNRGNQPQHF | TGTGCCTGGTCTAACAGGGGTAATCAGCCCCAGCATTTT
TRBJ1-2 | NA | TRBD1 | TRBV9 | CASSAGGGTGYNYGYTF | TGTGCCAGCAGCGCCGGTGGGGGGACAGGTTATAACTATGGCTACACCTTC
TRBJ1-1 | NA | TRBD1 | TRBV2 | CASRVGQGVDEAFF | TGTGCCAGCAGGGTCGGACAGGGCGTAGATGAAGCTTTCTTT
TRBJ1-6 | NA | NA | TRBV9 | CASSVVHSRGSPLHF | TGTGCCAGCAGCGTAGTCCATTCCCGGGGCTCACCCCTCCACTTT
TRBJ2-1 | NA | TRBD2 | TRBV28 | CASILAGGSYNEQFF | TGTGCCAGCATCTTAGCGGGGGGTTCCTACAATGAGCAGTTCTTC
TRBJ2-2 | NA | NA | TRBV9 | CASSVGGSRAGELFF | TGTGCCAGCAGCGTAGGTGGGTCCCGAGCCGGGGAGCTGTTTTTT
TRBJ1-5 | once | NA | TRBV10-3 | CAISEDLYSNQPQHF | TGTGCCATCAGTGAGGACCTATATAGCAATCAGCCCCAGCATTTT
TRBJ2-3 | NA | TRBD2 | TRBV9 | CASSARTSDYTQYF | TGTGCCAGCAGCGCCCGTACTAGCGATTATACGCAGTATTTT
TRBJ1-2 | NA | TRBD1 | TRBV7-9 | CASSPTGWDGYTF | TGTGCCAGCAGCCCGACAGGGTGGGATGGCTACACCTTC
TRBJ1-1 | NA | NA | TRBV5-6 | CASSRWNQGYTEAFF | TGTGCCAGCAGCCGTTGGAACCAGGGATACACTGAAGCTTTCTTT
TRBJ1-5 | NA | TRBD1 | TRBV5-4 | CASSFRQGAGQPQHF | TGTGCCAGCAGCTTTAGACAGGGGGCTGGTCAGCCCCAGCATTTT
TRBJ1-4 | NA | TRBD1 | TRBV18 | CASSPDRVGEKLFF | TGTGCCAGCTCGCCGGACAGGGTCGGCGAAAAACTGTTTTTT
TRBJ1-2 | once | NA | TRBV30 | CAWSGPGATVVGYTF | TGTGCCTGGAGCGGACCGGGAGCTACTGTCGTGGGCTACACCTTC
TRBJ2-3 | NA | NA | TRBV19 | CASSIAGPGRVDTQYF | TGTGCCAGTAGTATCGCCGGACCGGGGCGAGTAGATACGCAGTATTTT
TRBJ2-6 | NA | NA | TRBV18 | CASSQTPSSGANVLTF | TGTGCCAGCTCCCAAACGCCGAGCTCTGGGGCCAACGTCCTGACTTTC
TRBJ1-2 | NA | NA | TRBV5-1 | CASSLDGNYGYTF | TGCGCCAGCAGCCTGGACGGGAACTATGGCTACACCTTC
TRBJ2-2 | NA | NA | TRBV6-5 | CASRPTGTGELFF | TGTGCCAGCAGACCTACAGGGACCGGGGAGCTGTTTTTT
TRBJ2-5 | NA | NA | TRBV5-1 | CASTLRRGSETQYF | TGCGCCTCAACCCTCAGACGGGGGTCAGAGACCCAGTACTTC
TRBJ1-2 | NA | NA | TRBV6-2/TRBV6-3 | CASSVRRGAGGYTF | TGTGCCAGCAGTGTTCGCCGGGGGGCTGGTGGCTACACCTTC
TRBJ1-1 | NA | NA | TRBV6-5 | CASSKGGDSNTEAFF | TGTGCCAGCAGTAAGGGGGGGGACTCGAACACTGAAGCTTTCTTT
TRBJ1-2 | few | NA | TRBV5-1 | CASSLAGDGYTF | TGCGCCAGCAGCTTGGCCGGGGATGGCTACACCTTC
TRBJ1-2 | once | TRBD1 | TRBV4-1 | CASSQRDSDNYGYTF | TGCGCCAGCAGCCAAAGGGACAGCGATAACTATGGCTACACCTTC
TRBJ2-5 | NA | TRBD2 | TRBV6-2/TRBV6-3 | CASSSGLASQETQYF | TGTGCCAGCAGCTCGGGACTAGCGTCCCAAGAGACCCAGTACTTC
TRBJ2-3 | once | TRBD1 | TRBV25-1 | CASSDIPGQGSTDTQYF | TGTGCCAGCAGTGATATTCCAGGACAGGGGAGCACAGATACGCAGTATTTT
TRBJ1-1 | NA | NA | TRBV18 | CASSPGMYRDTEAFF | TGTGCCAGCTCACCGGGGATGTATAGGGACACTGAAGCTTTCTTT
TRBJ1-2 | few | NA | TRBV30 | CACSSGRSYGYTF | TGTGCCTGTTCCTCAGGGAGATCCTATGGCTACACCTTC
TRBJ2-2 | NA | NA | TRBV3-1/TRBV3-2 | CASSQVGQGEAGELFF | TGTGCCAGCAGCCAAGTCGGGCAGGGGGAGGCCGGGGAGCTGTTTTTT
TRBJ1-6 | once | NA | TRBV14 | CASSQEDGYSPLHF | TGTGCCAGCAGCCAAGAGGATGGGTATTCACCCCTCCACTTT
TRBJ2-1 | NA | NA | TRBV30 | CAWSAGRGEQFF | TGTGCCTGGAGTGCAGGGCGAGGTGAGCAGTTCTTC
TRBJ1-4 | NA | TRBD1 | TRBV5-1 | CASSLGQGGNEKLFF | TGCGCCAGCAGCTTAGGACAGGGAGGGAACGAAAAACTGTTTTTT
TRBJ1-1 | NA | NA | TRBV5-8 | CASSLGREAFF | TGTGCCAGCAGCTTAGGGAGGGAAGCTTTCTTT
TRBJ1-2 | NA | TRBD1 | TRBV9 | CASSVEDRDHYGYTF | TGTGCCAGCAGCGTAGAAGACAGGGACCACTATGGCTACACCTTC
TRBJ2-3 | NA | NA | TRBV7-9 | CASDRQGKDTQYF | TGTGCCAGCGATCGACAAGGCAAAGATACGCAGTATTTT
TRBJ1-4 | few | TRBD1 | TRBV18 | CASSLDTGDEKLFF | TGTGCCAGCTCACTTGATACAGGGGATGAAAAACTGTTTTTT
TRBJ1-2 | few | TRBD1 | TRBV18 | CASSPPDRFNYGYTF | TGTGCCAGCTCACCGCCGGACAGGTTTAACTATGGCTACACCTTC
TRBJ2-3 | NA | TRBD1 | TRBV18 | CASSQDRGYDTQYF | TGTGCCAGCTCCCAGGACAGGGGGTACGATACGCAGTATTTT
TRBJ1-3 | NA | NA | TRBV4-1 | CASSQMDMGFSGNTIYF | TGCGCCAGCAGCCAAATGGACATGGGGTTCTCTGGAAACACCATATATTTT
TRBJ2-4 | NA | NA | TRBV19 | CASSVGAENIQYF | TGTGCCAGTAGCGTCGGGGCCGAAAACATTCAGTACTTC
TRBJ2-5 | NA | TRBD1 | TRBV18 | CASSPRRGTGDMETQYF | TGTGCCAGCTCACCGAGGCGCGGGACAGGGGATATGGAGACCCAGTACTTC